The 9 T cell receptor beta chains presented below share a single source sample, sequenced in a study of blood T cells in healthy people across ages. The authors ran a second PCR of 7 to 11 cycles using a sample-barcoded 5' primer and a J-beta primer mix. TCRdb processed the 5' RACE reads anew with MiXCR; each CDR3 protein has one entry. The sample has some 760,000 distinct CDR3 sequences, around a quarter seen once. These data are also associated with another study on T cells of mothers and their children.

The sequencing input was blood. Source of these receptors: a boy between 5 and 17 years old in good health.

This clonotype was detected only a few times. The V and J genes are TRBV7-6 and TRBJ2-4; 9 bases agree with TRBD1. This CDR3 is built from 16 residues. The V gene's germline CDR1 is SGHVS and CDR2 FNYEAQ. V was clipped by 5 bases and J by 7 bases; unmatched bases: 12. The CDR3 DNA reads TGTGCCAGCAGCCACCCCCTCCGGGACAGGGATAACATTCAGTACTTC. The encoded protein is CASSHPLRDRDNIQYF.

This chain uses TRBV21-1 with TRBJ2-2; TRBD1 was called by the table and not checked on the DNA. TRBV21-1 is tagged as a pseudogene. The CDR3 spans 16 residues. This CDR3 reads CASAGRTYANTGELFF. The CDR3 nucleotides are TGTGCCAGCGCAGGGCGGACGTACGCGAACACCGGGGAGCTGTTTTTT.

J is TRBJ2-5 and V is TRBV24-1; no clear D. Trimming removed 3 bases at V and 1 base at J, with 8 bases between. CDR3 size: 14 residues. CDR1 is KGHDR and CDR2 is SFDVKD in the germline V gene. The CDR3 nucleotides read TGTGCCACCAGTGATCCTAGTCTCCAAGAGACCCAGTACTTC. This translates into CATSDPSLQETQYF.

This clonotype was detected only a few times. The chain uses TRBV28 and TRBJ2-7; 10 bases line up with TRBD2. The V gene end was trimmed by 3 bases and the J gene end by 4 bases; junction bases not matched to a gene: 6. The CDR3 length is 15 residues. Germline V gene sequence: CDR1 MDHEN, CDR2 SYDVKM. The CDR3 DNA is TGTGCCAGCAGTTTCCCAGCGGGAGGGGGATACGAGCAGTACTTC. Encoded protein: CASSFPAGGGYEQYF.

This chain links TRBV7-2 with TRBJ1-1, with 7 positions matching TRBD1. Looked up from germline, CDR1 is SGHTA and CDR2 is FQGNSA. This CDR3 is 15 amino acids long. Losses at the gene ends were 4 bases for V and 1 base for J; bases not matched to a gene: 6. In DNA, the CDR3 is TGTGCCAGCAGCTCCCAGGGGGTGACGAACACTGAAGCTTTCTTT. It translates to CASSSQGVTNTEAFF.

The V gene is TRBV5-6, the J gene TRBJ1-1; the D is unclear. Germline CDR1 SGHDT, CDR2 YYEEEE. CDR3 length: 16 residues. Trimming pared 5 bases from V and 0 bases from J, leaving 17 bases between. CDR3 protein: CASSQVRVPLNTEAFF. The CDR3 DNA reads as TGTGCCAGCAGTCAGGTCCGGGTGCCACTGAACACTGAAGCTTTCTTT. Complete variable domain (other parts from reference TRBV5-6 and TRBJ1-1): DAGVTQSPTHLIKTRGQQVTLRCSPKSGHDTVSWYQQALGQGPQFIFQYYEEEERQRGNFPDRFSGHQFPNYSSELNVNALLLGDSALYLCASSQVRVPLNTEAFFGQGTRLTVV.

This clonotype was counted between two and nine times. The genes are TRBV13 and TRBJ1-1, with 9 bases identical to TRBD1. J lost 5 bases, V lost 10 bases, and 11 bases had no gene match. This CDR3 comprises 14 residues. Germline lookup yields CDR1 PRHDT and CDR2 FYEKMQ (reference sequence). The CDR3 DNA reads TGTGCCAACAACTTACAGGGGGCGGGAACTGAAGCTTTCTTT. Amino acids: CANNLQGAGTEAFF.

The rearrangement joins TRBV10-3 to TRBJ2-1; 7 bases are shared with TRBD2. Trimming at V came to 2 bases and at J to 11 bases, leaving 12 bases not matched to a gene. This CDR3 has 15 amino acids. Germline CDR1 reads ENHRY; CDR2 reads SYGVKD. The CDR3 spells CAISEGGEGHQKQFF. The DNA for the CDR3 is TGTGCCATCAGTGAGGGGGGGGAGGGCCATCAGAAGCAGTTCTTC.

This clonotype was picked up a small number of times. This chain links TRBV4-2 with TRBJ2-5; TRBD2 might be the D (6 bases). The germline gives CDR1 LGHNA, CDR2 YNFKEQ. The CDR3 runs to 14 residues. Trimming shortened V by 2 bases and J by 5 bases, and 12 bases separated the two germline ends. Here the CDR3 DNA reads TGTGCCAGCAGCCAACCGGGACTCTTGGAGACCCAGTACTTC. It is translated as CASSQPGLLETQYF.